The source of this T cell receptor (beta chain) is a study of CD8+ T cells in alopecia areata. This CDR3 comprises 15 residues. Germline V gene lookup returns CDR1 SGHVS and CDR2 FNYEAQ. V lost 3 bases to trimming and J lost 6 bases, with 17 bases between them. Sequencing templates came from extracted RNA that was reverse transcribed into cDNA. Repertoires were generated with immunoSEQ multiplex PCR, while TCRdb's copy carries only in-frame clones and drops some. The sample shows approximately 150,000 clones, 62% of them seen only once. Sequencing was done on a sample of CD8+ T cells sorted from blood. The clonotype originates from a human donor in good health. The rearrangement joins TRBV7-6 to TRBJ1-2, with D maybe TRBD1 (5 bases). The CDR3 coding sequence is TGTGCCAGCAGCTTCGGGGGTGATGCCCCGGATGGCTACACCTTC. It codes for CASSFGGDAPDGYTF.